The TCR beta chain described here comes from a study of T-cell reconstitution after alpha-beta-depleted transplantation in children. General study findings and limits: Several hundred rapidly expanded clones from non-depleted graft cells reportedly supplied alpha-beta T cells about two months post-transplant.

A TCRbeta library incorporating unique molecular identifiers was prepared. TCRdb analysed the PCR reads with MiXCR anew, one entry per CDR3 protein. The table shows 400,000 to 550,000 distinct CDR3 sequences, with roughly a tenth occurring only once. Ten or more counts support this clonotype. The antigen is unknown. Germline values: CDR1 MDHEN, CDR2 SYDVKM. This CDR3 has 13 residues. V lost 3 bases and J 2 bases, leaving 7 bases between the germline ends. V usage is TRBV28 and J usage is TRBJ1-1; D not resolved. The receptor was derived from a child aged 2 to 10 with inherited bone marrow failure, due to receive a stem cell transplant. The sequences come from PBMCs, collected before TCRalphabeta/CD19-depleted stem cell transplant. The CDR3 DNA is TGTGCCAGCAGTTTCAATTTTAACACTGAAGCTTTCTTT. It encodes CASSFNFNTEAFF.